Described below is a single TCR beta chain sequence and its context. Germline CDR1 is SGHNT and CDR2 is YYREEE (reference sequence). The J segment lost 8 bases and the V segment lost 1 base, leaving 12 bases of the junction unmatched. The CDR3 runs to 16 residues. Cohort assignment relied on participant-reported clinical history. TCRdb's table, derived via immunoSEQ multiplex PCR, lists solely in-frame clones and lacks some. Here the sample spans approximately 240,000 clones, 86% being singletons. This specimen belongs to a study of blood T cell repertoires in COVID-19. Study background: Cohort 3 donors were reported recovered after two negative PCRs, clearance, or symptom resolution. The United States, Italy and Spain provided the acute and convalescent COVID-19 samples. Nucleic acid was either cDNA or gDNA, and it came from T cells, B-cell-depleted T cells, or PBMCs.

The specimen sequenced was PBMCs or T cells enriched from blood (not recorded which). The sequence was collected from a woman aged 50 to 60 in a cohort exposed to, infected with or recovered from COVID-19 (not recorded which). V is TRBV5-4 and J is TRBJ1-2; TRBD1 matches 9 bases. The CDR3 DNA sequence: TGTGCCAGCAGCTTGTTTAGTAGGACAGGGGCATCCGGCTACACCTTC. Translated, it gives CASSLFSRTGASGYTF.